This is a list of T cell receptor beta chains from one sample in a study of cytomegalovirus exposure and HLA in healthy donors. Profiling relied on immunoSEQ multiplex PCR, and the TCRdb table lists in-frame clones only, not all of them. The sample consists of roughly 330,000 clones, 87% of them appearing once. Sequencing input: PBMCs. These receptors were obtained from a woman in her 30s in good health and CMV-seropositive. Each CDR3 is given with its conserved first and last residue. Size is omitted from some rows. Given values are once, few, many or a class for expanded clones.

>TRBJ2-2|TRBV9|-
CASSWDGNTGELFF
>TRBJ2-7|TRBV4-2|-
CASSQWRGPYEQYF
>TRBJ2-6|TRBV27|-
CASHGQVSGANVLTF
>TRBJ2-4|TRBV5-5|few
CASSLELAKNIQYF
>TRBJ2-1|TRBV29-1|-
CSVDVLGYNNEQFF
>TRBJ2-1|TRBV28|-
CASSFWDRHNEQFF
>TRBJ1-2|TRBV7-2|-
CASSFPGQPLGYTF
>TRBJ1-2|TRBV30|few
CAWSAHNGYTF
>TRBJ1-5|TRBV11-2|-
CASSLDRGQPQHF
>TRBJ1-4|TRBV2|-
CASSVRTGMEKKLFF
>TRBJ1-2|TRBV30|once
CAWNSYTF
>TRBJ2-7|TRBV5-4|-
CASSLYGVTYEQYF
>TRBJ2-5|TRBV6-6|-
CASSYWDRGPQETQYF
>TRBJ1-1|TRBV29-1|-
CSVVGGLNTEAFF
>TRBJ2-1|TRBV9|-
CASSVASGLPYNEQFF
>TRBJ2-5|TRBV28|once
CASKTAGGGKETQYF
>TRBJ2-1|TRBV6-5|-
CASSSLPNYNEQFF
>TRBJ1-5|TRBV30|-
CAWNHRGLGNQPQHF
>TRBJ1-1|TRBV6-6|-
CASSKQVNTEAFF
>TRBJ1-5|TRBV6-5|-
CASSYGAKQPQHF
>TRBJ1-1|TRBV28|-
CASKVGGNTEAFF
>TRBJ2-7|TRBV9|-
CASSVGSQGGTYEQYF
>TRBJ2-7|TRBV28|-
CASSRGGSSYEQYF
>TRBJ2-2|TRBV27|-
CASTPSGPNTGELFF
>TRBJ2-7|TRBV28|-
CASRQTSGHYEQYF
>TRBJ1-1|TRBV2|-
CASRTGESNEAFF
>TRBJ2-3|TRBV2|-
CASSLVLAGYTDTQYF
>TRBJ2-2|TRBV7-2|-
CASSLLQTRAGELFF
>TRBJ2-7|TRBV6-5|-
CASSTHLGRAYEQYF
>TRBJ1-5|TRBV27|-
CASSLSGDQPQHF
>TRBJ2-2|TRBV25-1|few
CASSVAGGTGELFF
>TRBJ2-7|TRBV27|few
CASSLGQSYEQYF
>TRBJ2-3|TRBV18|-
CASSPPWDGTDTQYF
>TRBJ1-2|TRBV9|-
CASSAPSGAGGYTF
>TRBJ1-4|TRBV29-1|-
CSVRTGGYEKLFF
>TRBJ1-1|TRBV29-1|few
CSVVIQESAFF
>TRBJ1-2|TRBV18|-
CASSPNTGGNGYTF
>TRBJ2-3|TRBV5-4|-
CASSLEGPSDNTDTQYF
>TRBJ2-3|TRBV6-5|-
CASSYSRGGTDTQYF
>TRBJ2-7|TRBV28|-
CASSAPGQGRYEQYF
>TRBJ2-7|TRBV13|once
CASSSTGGTSSEQYF
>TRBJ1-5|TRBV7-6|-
CASSARGGQPQHF
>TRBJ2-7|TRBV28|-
CASRPGKEGPYEQYF
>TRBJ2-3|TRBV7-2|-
CASSPHPRGSSTDTQYF
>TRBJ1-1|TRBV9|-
CASSVGGGVVDTEAFF
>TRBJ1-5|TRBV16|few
CASSQSVYSNQPQHF
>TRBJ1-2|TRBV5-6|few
CASSLPGQARYGYTF
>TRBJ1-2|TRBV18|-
CASSPGPFDGYTF
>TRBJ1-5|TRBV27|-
CASSPAAGYSNQPQHF
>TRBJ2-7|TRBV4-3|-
CASSRDRGGYEQYF